This T cell receptor (beta chain) was observed in a study of T cells in Graves' hyperthyroidism and ophthalmopathy. As for the study in general: Any treatment followed the collection of peripheral blood at initial diagnosis.

This clonotype was picked up many times. The target antigen is unknown. Using RNA transcripts as the source, TCR beta CDR3 regions were amplified. The HTBI primer set drove a first-round RT-PCR of the TCR CDR3. TCRdb reanalysed the multiplex PCR reads using MiXCR and keeps one entry per CDR3 protein. Of roughly 380,000 distinct CDR3 sequences in the sample, 11% to 15% were seen once. General study findings and limits: The model forecast ophthalmopathy, anticipating it by a median about six months before onset. Ophthalmopathy cases were set apart from stable hyperthyroidism by a 13 V-J model.

The sample consisted of blood. This receptor was obtained from a woman aged 60 to 75 with Graves' hyperthyroidism.

The CDR3 region is CASSEGTSGIYEQYF. CDR3 in DNA: TGTGCCAGCAGTGAGGGGACTAGCGGGATCTACGAGCAGTACTTC. The chain links TRBV6-1 to TRBJ2-7, with TRBD2 matching 13 bases. Losses at the gene ends were 3 bases for V and 3 bases for J; bases not matched to a gene: 2. CDR3 size: 15 residues. Looked up from germline, CDR1 is MNHNS and CDR2 is SASEGT.